This T cell receptor beta chain was sequenced for a study of blood T cells in healthy people across ages. Study observations and caveats: In these data, TCR beta diversity tracked strongly with naive T cell percentage.

The second PCR ran roughly 6 to 12 cycles with a sample-barcoded 5' primer and J-beta primers. TCRdb itself ran the 5' RACE reads through MiXCR, one entry per CDR3 protein. The table records more than 900,000 distinct CDR3 sequences, roughly 29% of them present only once. The sample holds one count of this clonotype. The antigen is unknown. The CDR3 has 15 residues. The V and J ends lost 3 bases and 8 bases respectively, with 17 bases between them. The same data also contributed to another study, on T cells of mothers and their children.

This receptor was identified in a woman between 40 and 55 years old in good health. The material sequenced was blood. The chain recombines TRBV12-3 or TRBV12-4 with TRBJ1-5; the D gene is possibly TRBD1 (5 bases). The DNA for the CDR3 is TGTGCCAGCAGTTTGATGGGGGTCGGTAGAGAGCCCCAGCATTTT. This sequence encodes CASSLMGVGREPQHF.